This TCR beta chain was sequenced during a study of tumor and adjacent non-tumor tissue in lung cancer (dated by TCRdb to the late 2010s). General notes on the study: Of the cohort, more than ten patients had adenocarcinoma, 2 had squamous cell carcinoma and 1 had small cell lung cancer. For each patient, one tumor sample and one normal lung sample were taken, giving a few dozen paired specimens that underwent TCRbeta CDR3 sequencing. Using bulk TCRbeta repertoires from some 15 lung cancer patients, the study set lung tumor tissue side by side with matched distant non-tumor lung tissue. The 15 enrolled patients, of whom around 10 were men and 5 were women, were aged about 30 to 85 years and were diagnosed with TNM stage I to III disease. Sequencing produced 125,075,908 productive TCRbeta reads in total, an average of about 4.5 million reads per sample.

As concerns this clonotype: There is no known antigen for this receptor. At one of its ends the junction is not consistent with the germline gene, which may arise from a read error.

What the research found in general, with its limitations: Significantly higher TCR diversity (inverse Simpson) was observed in tumor tissue than in normal lung tissue (approximately 440 vs 150, P = 0.0075, Mann-Whitney U test). The sequencing platform is not named in the methods, and unique molecular identifiers are not mentioned. TCR diversity was significantly higher in younger patients, and greater tumor TCR diversity was associated with shorter overall survival and shorter disease-free survival. Only about 16 patients were included in the cohort, and the need for larger samples and more detailed clinical data was noted by the authors. The top 100 clones made up a significantly larger cumulative share of the repertoire in normal lung than in tumor tissue. Because peripheral blood was not sequenced, the blood TCRbeta repertoires of the lung cancer patients in the study went unexamined.

Receptors were amplified or captured by multiplex PCR. Sequencing relied on an Illumina HiSeq 2500. TCRbeta libraries were built by three rounds of nested PCR using primers (Table S4), following protocols modified from ARM-PCR. Before sequencing, PCR products of 200-500 bp were cut from the gel and purified using the QIAquick gel extraction kit. The authors' pipeline ran thus. Trimmomatic was used to clean the reads, FLASH was used to merge the reads into complete CDR3 sequences, and MiTCR was used to assign the reads to V(D)J germline segments. VDJtools was used to compute clonal diversity as the inverse Simpson's index. Productive reads were defined as in-frame sequences without a premature stop codon. The raw public data were reprocessed by TCRdb itself: fastp quality trimming at Q25, MiXCR clonotype calling, in-frame beta chains only. Every CDR3 protein is listed once, alongside the most common genes and DNA of its rows. These V and J calls originate from TCRdb's pipeline instead of the authors' own analysis. This sample is represented by 65,000 to 70,000 distinct CDR3 sequences; about 60% of them were singletons. The ten biggest clones cover roughly a fifth of the sample.

Taken from cysteine to phenylalanine, the CDR3 has 14 residues. Only the CDR3 DNA stays, 42 bases, in frame from base 1. CDR1 and CDR2 are read off the germline V gene as MNHNS and SASEGT. RNA was isolated from bulk unsorted tissue, and RNA quality was assessed with a NanoDrop ND-1000 and an Agilent 2100. Donors were newly diagnosed lung cancer patients admitted for thoracic surgery in China between August and November 2014, without prior chemotherapy. Patients with previous radiotherapy or chemotherapy, or with another concurrent cancer, were excluded from the study. Pieces of surgical tissue measuring roughly 1-2.3 cm3 were kept in RNAlater solution and stored at -80 degrees C until use.

Material: lung tumor tissue. The V gene is TRBV6-1 and the J gene is TRBJ1-5; a confident D gene designation cannot be given. This clonotype originated in a middle-aged man with non-small cell lung cancer. The CDR3 in this case is CTSIRGVGWEPRHF. In nucleotide form, the sequence is TGTACCAGCATCCGCGGCGTGGGGTGGGAGCCCCGGCATTTT.